This T cell receptor (beta chain) was sequenced during a study of T cell responses to AZD1222 COVID-19 vaccine. General study results and limits: Of the AZD1222 recipients, only five to seven were seropositive at baseline. The study reported that nearly half of spike-specific TCRs target unmutated variant regions.

In the case of this clone: Its specificity is not known.

Trimming removed 4 bases from V and 8 bases from J; junction bases left unmatched: 5. Germline CDR1 and CDR2: SGHNT and YYREEE (reference sequence). CDR3 length: 14 residues. The repertoire was sequenced with immunoSEQ multiplex PCR; TCRdb's copy has only in-frame clones and lacks some. The sample yields about 130,000 clones, roughly 90% seen once. The receptor was isolated from an adult who received the AZD1222 COVID-19 vaccine. The source material was peripheral blood, sampled 28 days after the second AZD1222 dose. This rearrangement joins TRBV5-4 to TRBJ1-6; TRBD1 matches 8 bases. The CDR3 here is CASSQGAPDSPLHF. The CDR3 DNA reads as TGTGCCAGCAGCCAGGGGGCGCCGGATTCACCCCTCCACTTT.